The rows below give T cell receptor beta chains drawn from one sample of a study of blood T cell repertoires in COVID-19. TCRdb's copy holds only in-frame clones and misses some; the assay was immunoSEQ multiplex PCR. The data show 250,000 to 350,000 clones, with approximately 89% seen just once and about an eighth held by the top ten. Source material: peripheral blood. The receptor source for this set is a woman aged 60-75 years with acute or convalescent COVID-19. CDR3s include the opening cysteine and the closing phenylalanine or tryptophan. A D gene is named only where the DNA matches it firmly. The listing skips clone size in some rows; elsewhere it reads once, few, many or a size class.

TRBJ2-2	-	-	TRBV7-2	TGTGCCAGCAGCTTGCTGGGAGTCGGCACCGGGGAGCTGTTTTTT	CASSLLGVGTGELFF
TRBJ1-1	-	-	TRBV6-2/TRBV6-3	TGTGCCAGCATCCCCCGCCGGGGATCAGCTTTCTTT	CASIPRRGSAFF
TRBJ2-7	-	-	TRBV5-8	TGTGCCAGCAGCTTGGCTTATGGGACAACCCGCGGAGATACCGAGCAGTACTTC	CASSLAYGTTRGDTEQYF
TRBJ2-3	TRBD2	-	TRBV7-9	TGTGCCAGCAGCATGGCCAGCGGGGGGCCCCCAGATACGCAGTATTTT	CASSMASGGPPDTQYF
TRBJ2-3	TRBD2	-	TRBV2	TGTGCCAGCAGTTCTAGCGGGGGGGCCAGCACAGATACGCAGTATTTT	CASSSSGGASTDTQYF
TRBJ2-7	-	-	TRBV28	TGTGCCAGCAGTTTGACAGCTTGGCTCTCCTACGAGCAGTACTTC	CASSLTAWLSYEQYF
TRBJ2-2	TRBD2	-	TRBV9	TGTGCCAGCAGCCCTCGGGCTAGCGGGGGGCTGAACACCGGGGAGCTGTTTTTT	CASSPRASGGLNTGELFF
TRBJ1-4	-	-	TRBV28	TGTGCCACCTCGAACTTTCCAACTAATGAAAAACTGTTTTTT	CATSNFPTNEKLFF
TRBJ1-6	-	-	TRBV7-9	TGTGCCAGCAGCCGTGGTGAGGGAGCGGGTAATTCACCCCTCCACTTT	CASSRGEGAGNSPLHF
TRBJ1-4	-	-	TRBV9	TGTGCCAGCAGCGTAGGAGCGGGGAGTGGGCATGAAAAACTGTTTTTT	CASSVGAGSGHEKLFF
TRBJ1-1	-	-	TRBV4-1	TGCGCCAGCAGCCAAGAACTCGGAGGGGCTCTCACTGAAGCTTTCTTT	CASSQELGGALTEAFF
TRBJ1-2	-	-	TRBV12-3/TRBV12-4	TGTGCCAGCAGTCTCGACAGGATTCGCTACACCTTC	CASSLDRIRYTF
TRBJ1-1	TRBD1	-	TRBV9	TGTGCCAGCAGCCCACGACAGGGACTCACTGAAGCTTTCTTT	CASSPRQGLTEAFF
TRBJ1-3	-	-	TRBV9	TGTGCCAGCAGCGAGAGATCCGGAAACACCATATATTTT	CASSERSGNTIYF
TRBJ1-2	TRBD1	few	TRBV27	TGTGCCAGCAGTCCCGGACAGGGGACGGGGTATGGCTACACCTTC	CASSPGQGTGYGYTF
TRBJ2-7	TRBD1	-	TRBV7-3	TGTGCCAGCAGCCAGGGACAGGGACCCTACGAGCAGTACTTC	CASSQGQGPYEQYF
TRBJ1-6	TRBD1	-	TRBV28	TGTGCCAGCAGTAACACAGGGGCAGGGAATAATTCACCCCTCCACTTT	CASSNTGAGNNSPLHF
TRBJ1-5	-	once	TRBV7-2	TGTGCCAGCAGCTTACGGCAGGGCCCGCATCAGCCCCAGCATTTT	CASSLRQGPHQPQHF
TRBJ2-7	-	-	TRBV18	TGTGCCAGCTCACCAAATCCCCTATCCCCTCCGGGGGGTCGGACAGGGCGGGAGCAGTACTTC	CASSPNPLSPPGGRTGREQYF
TRBJ2-5	TRBD2	-	TRBV27	TGTGCCAGCAGTGCCTCTAGCGGCCTCCAAGAGACCCAGTACTTC	CASSASSGLQETQYF
TRBJ2-1	TRBD2	-	TRBV9	TGTGCCAGCAGCGGGGGGGAGAAGCGGGAGGTATACAATGAGCAGTTCTTC	CASSGGEKREVYNEQFF
TRBJ2-1	TRBD2	-	TRBV27	TGTGCCAGCAGTTTATCAGCGGGAGCATACAATGAGCAGTTCTTC	CASSLSAGAYNEQFF
TRBJ2-1	TRBD2	-	TRBV19	TGTGCCAGTAGTATTAGCGGGGGGGGATACAATGAGCAGTTCTTC	CASSISGGGYNEQFF